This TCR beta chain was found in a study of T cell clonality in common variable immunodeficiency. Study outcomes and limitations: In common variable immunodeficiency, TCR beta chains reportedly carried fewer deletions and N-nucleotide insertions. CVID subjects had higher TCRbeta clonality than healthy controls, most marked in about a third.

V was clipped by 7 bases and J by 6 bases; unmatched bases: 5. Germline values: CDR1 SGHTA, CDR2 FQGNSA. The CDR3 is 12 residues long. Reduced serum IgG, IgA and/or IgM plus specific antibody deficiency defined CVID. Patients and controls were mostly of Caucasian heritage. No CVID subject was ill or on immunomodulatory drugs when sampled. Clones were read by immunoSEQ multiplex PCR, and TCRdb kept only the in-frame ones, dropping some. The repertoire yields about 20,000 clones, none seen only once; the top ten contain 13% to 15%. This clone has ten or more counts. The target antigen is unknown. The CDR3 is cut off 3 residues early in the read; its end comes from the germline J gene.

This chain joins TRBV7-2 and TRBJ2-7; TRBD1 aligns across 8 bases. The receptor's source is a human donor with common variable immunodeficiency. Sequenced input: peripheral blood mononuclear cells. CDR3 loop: CASTPDRGEQYF. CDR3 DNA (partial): TGTGCCAGCACCCCCGACAGGGGCGAG.